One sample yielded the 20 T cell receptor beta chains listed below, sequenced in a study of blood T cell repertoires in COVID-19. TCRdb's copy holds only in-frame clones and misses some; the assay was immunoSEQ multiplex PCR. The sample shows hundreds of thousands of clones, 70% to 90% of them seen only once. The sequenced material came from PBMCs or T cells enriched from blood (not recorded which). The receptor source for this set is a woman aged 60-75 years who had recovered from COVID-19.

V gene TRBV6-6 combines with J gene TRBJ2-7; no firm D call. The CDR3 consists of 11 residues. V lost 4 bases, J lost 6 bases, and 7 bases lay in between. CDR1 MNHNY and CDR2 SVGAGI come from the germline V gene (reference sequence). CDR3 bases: TGTGCCAGCAGTTCGTTCCGCGAGCAGTACTTC. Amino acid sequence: CASSSFREQYF.

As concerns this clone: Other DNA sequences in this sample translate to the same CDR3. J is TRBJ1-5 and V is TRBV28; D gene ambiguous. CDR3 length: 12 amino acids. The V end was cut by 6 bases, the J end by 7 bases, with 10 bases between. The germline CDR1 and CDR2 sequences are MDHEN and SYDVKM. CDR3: CASSLTRQPQHF. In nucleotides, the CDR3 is TGTGCCAGCAGCCTAACTCGCCAGCCCCAGCATTTT.

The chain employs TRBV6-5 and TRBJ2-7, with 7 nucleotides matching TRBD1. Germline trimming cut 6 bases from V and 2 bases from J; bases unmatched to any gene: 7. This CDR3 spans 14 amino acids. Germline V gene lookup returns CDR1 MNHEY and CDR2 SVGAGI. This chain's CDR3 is CASRQRDSTYEQYV. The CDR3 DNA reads TGTGCCAGCAGGCAACGGGACAGCACCTACGAGCAGTACGTC.

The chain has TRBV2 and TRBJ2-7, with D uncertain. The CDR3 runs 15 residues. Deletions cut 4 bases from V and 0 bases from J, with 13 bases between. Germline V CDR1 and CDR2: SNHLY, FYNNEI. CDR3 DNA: TGTGCCAGCAGTGCCCGTGACACCTCCTCCTACGAGCAGTACGTC. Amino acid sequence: CASSARDTSSYEQYV.

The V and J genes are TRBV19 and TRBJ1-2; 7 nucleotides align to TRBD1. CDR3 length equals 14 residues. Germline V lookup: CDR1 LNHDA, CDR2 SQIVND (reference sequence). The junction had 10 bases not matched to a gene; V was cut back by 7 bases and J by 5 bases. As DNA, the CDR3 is TGTGCCAGTATGCCACGGGACAGAGTTTATGGCTACACCTTC. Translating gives CASMPRDRVYGYTF.

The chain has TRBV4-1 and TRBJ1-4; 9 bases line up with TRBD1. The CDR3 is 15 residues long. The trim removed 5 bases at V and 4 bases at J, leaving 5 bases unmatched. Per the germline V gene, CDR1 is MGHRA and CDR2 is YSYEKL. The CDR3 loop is CASSRRTGVNEKLFF. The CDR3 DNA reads TGCGCCAGCAGCAGACGGACAGGGGTTAATGAAAAACTGTTTTTT.

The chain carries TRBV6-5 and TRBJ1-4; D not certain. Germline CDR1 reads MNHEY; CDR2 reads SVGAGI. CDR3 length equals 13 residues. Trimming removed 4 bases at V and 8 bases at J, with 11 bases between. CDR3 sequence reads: CASSWRADEKLFF. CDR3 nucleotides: TGTGCCAGCAGTTGGAGAGCGGACGAAAAACTGTTTTTT.

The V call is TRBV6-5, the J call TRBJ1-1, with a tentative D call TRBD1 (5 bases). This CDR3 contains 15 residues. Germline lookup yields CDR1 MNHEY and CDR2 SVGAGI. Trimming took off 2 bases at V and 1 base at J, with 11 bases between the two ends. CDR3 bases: TGTGCCAGCAGTTACAAGGGGTCGACGAACACTGAAGCTTTCTTT. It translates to CASSYKGSTNTEAFF.

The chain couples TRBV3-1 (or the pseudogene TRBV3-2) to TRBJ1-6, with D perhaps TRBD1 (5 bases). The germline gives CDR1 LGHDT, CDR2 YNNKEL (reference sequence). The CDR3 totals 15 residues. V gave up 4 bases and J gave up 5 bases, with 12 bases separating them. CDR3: CASSPIGGNNSPLHF. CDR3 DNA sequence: TGTGCCAGCAGCCCAATCGGGGGGAATAATTCACCCCTCCACTTT.

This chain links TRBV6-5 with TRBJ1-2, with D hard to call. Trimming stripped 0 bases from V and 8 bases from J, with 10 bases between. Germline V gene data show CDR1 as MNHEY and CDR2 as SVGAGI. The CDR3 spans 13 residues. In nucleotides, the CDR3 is TGTGCCAGCAGTTACTCCGGGGAGGAAGGCTACACCTTC. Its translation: CASSYSGEEGYTF.

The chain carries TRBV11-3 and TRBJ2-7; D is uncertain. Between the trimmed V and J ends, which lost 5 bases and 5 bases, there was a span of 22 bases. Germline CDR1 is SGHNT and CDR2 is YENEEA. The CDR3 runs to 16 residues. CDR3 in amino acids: CASSHQPPLTEDEQYF. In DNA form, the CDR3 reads TGTGCCAGCAGCCATCAACCCCCCCTGACTGAGGACGAGCAGTACTTC.

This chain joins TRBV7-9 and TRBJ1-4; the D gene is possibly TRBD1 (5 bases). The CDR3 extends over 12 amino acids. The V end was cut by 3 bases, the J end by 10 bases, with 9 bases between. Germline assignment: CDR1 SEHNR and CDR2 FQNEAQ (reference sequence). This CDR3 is CASSFRDGKLFF. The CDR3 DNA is TGTGCCAGCAGCTTCAGGGATGGAAAACTGTTTTTT.

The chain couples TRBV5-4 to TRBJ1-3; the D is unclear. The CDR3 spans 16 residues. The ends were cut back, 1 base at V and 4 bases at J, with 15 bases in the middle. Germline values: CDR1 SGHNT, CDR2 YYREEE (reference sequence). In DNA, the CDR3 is TGTGCCAGCAGCTTGTCGGTCTCCACGGGGGGAAACACCATATATTTT. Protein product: CASSLSVSTGGNTIYF.

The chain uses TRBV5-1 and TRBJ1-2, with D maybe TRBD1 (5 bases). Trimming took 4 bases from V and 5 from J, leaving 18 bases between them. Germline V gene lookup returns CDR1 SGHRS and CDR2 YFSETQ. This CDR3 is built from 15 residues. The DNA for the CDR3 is TGCGCCAGCAGCCCCTCCAGGGTTTTGCGTTATGGCTACACCTTC. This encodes CASSPSRVLRYGYTF. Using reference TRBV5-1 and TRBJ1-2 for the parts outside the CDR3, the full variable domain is KAGVTQTPRYLIKTRGQQVTLSCSPISGHRSVSWYQQTPGQGLQFLFEYFSETQRNKGNFPGRFSGRQFSNSRSEMNVSTLELGDSALYLCASSPSRVLRYGYTFGSGTRLTVV.

The CDR3: CASSRAGGANEKLFF. The CDR3 DNA reads as TGCGCCAGCAGCAGAGCAGGGGGAGCTAATGAAAAACTGTTTTTT. The rearrangement links TRBV5-1 to TRBJ1-4, with 7 bases lining up with TRBD1. V was clipped by 4 bases and J by 3 bases; unmatched bases: 6. The CDR3 is made up of 15 amino acids. CDR1 SGHRS and CDR2 YFSETQ come from the germline V gene.

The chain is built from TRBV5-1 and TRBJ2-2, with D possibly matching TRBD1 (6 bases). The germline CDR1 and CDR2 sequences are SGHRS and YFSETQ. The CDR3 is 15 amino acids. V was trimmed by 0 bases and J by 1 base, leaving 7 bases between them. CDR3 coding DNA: TGCGCCAGCAGCTTGGTAGGGGGGAACACCGGGGAGCTGTTTTTT. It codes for CASSLVGGNTGELFF.

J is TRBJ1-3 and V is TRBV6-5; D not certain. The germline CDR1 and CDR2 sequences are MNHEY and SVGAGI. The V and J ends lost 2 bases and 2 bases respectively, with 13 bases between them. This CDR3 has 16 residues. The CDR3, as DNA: TGTGCCAGCAGTTACGGCGGCGGAAAAACTGGAAACACCATATATTTT. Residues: CASSYGGGKTGNTIYF.

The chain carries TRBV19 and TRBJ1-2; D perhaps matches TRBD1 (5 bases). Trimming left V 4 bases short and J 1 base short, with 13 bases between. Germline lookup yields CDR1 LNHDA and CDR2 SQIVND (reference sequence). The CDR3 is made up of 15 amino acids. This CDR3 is CASSTDDSFNYGYTF. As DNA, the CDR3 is TGTGCCAGTAGTACAGACGACAGCTTTAACTATGGCTACACCTTC.

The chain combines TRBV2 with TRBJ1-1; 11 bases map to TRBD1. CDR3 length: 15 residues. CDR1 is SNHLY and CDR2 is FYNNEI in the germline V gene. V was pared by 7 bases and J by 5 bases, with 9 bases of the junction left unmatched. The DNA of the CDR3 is TGTGCCAGCAACCTAAGGACAGGGGGCGAGACTGAAGCTTTCTTT. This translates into CASNLRTGGETEAFF.

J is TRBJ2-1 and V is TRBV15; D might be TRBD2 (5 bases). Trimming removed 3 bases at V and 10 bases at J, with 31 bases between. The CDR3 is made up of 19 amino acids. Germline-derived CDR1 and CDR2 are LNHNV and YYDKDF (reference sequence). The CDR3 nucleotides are TGTGCCACCAGCAGTCCTATCGGGCAGCCGCGGGTTGGTGTCTGGGAGCAGTTCTTC. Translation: CATSSPIGQPRVGVWEQFF.